Presented here are 18 T cell receptor beta chains from one specimen sequenced in a study of OX40 agonist ivuxolimab in advanced cancers. Profiled with immunoSEQ multiplex PCR; TCRdb holds only in-frame clones, not every one. This repertoire shows 100,000 to 150,000 clones, 80% to 95% found once; its top ten account for roughly 0.85%. This material consisted of CD4+ or CD8+ T cells sorted from blood, taken in a trial of the OX40 agonist ivuxolimab. The receptors here all came from an adult with an advanced solid tumor such as melanoma, head and neck, liver or kidney cancer.

The genes are TRBV19 and TRBJ2-1, with 10 bases matching TRBD2. V trimming: 4 bases; J trimming: 2 bases; junction bases outside the gene matches: 17. Germline V lookup: CDR1 LNHDA, CDR2 SQIVND (reference sequence). There are 20 residues in the CDR3. CDR3 residues: CASSTTPTRVAGGTYNEQFF. The CDR3 nucleotides read TGTGCCAGTAGTACAACCCCGACCCGAGTAGCGGGAGGAACCTACAATGAGCAGTTCTTC.

Note on this clone: The same CDR3 is also encoded by other DNA sequences in this sample. The chain employs TRBV5-1 and TRBJ2-1; 7 bases fit TRBD1. CDR1 is SGHRS, CDR2 YFSETQ, per germline. The CDR3 is made up of 14 amino acids. The V and J ends lost 0 bases and 3 bases, in that order; junction bases with no gene match: 0. The DNA for the CDR3 is TGCGCCAGCAGCTTGGGGGACAGCTACAATGAGCAGTTCTTC. The encoded protein is CASSLGDSYNEQFF.

This sequence joins TRBV6-5 and TRBJ1-1, with D uncertain. Germline lookup yields CDR1 MNHEY and CDR2 SVGAGI. The V and J ends lost 6 bases and 5 bases respectively, with 10 bases between them. The CDR3 loop spans 12 amino acids. The CDR3 DNA is TGTGCCAGCAGCGAAGGCCGGACTGAAGCTTTCTTT. Its protein is CASSEGRTEAFF.

This chain uses TRBV29-1 with TRBJ2-7; 10 bases line up with TRBD1. V shed 6 bases and J 2 bases; nucleotides not matched to a gene: 4. Germline V CDR1 and CDR2: SQVTM, ANQGSEA. The CDR3 extends over 13 amino acids. The CDR3: CSVGTGDTYEQYF. In DNA, the CDR3 is TGCAGCGTGGGGACAGGGGACACCTACGAGCAGTACTTC.

This clone was recorded only once. This sequence joins TRBV27 and TRBJ2-7; 9 bases are shared with TRBD2. CDR1 and CDR2 (germline): MNHEY, SMNVEV (reference sequence). With V trimmed by 1 base and J by 4 bases, 2 bases remained unmatched. The CDR3 consists of 14 residues. The CDR3 sequence: CASSLLAGEYEQYF. In nucleotides, the CDR3 is TGTGCCAGCAGTTTATTAGCGGGAGAGTACGAGCAGTACTTC.

The V call is TRBV11-2, the J call TRBJ2-3, with 7 nucleotides matching TRBD1. Germline CDR1 is SGHAT and CDR2 is FQNNGV. Trimming cost V 5 bases and J 3 bases; bases outside gene matches: 8. The CDR3 loop spans 15 amino acids. CDR3 region: CASSQTGYRTDTQYF. The CDR3 nucleotides read TGTGCCAGCAGCCAGACAGGGTACAGGACAGATACGCAGTATTTT. The entire variable domain, with the rest obtained from reference TRBV11-2 and TRBJ2-3, is as follows: EAGVAQSPRYKIIEKRQSVAFWCNPISGHATLYWYQQILGQGPKLLIQFQNNGVVDDSQLPKDRFSAERLKGVDSTLKIQPAKLEDSAVYLCASSQTGYRTDTQYFGPGTRLTVL.

The V and J genes are TRBV19 and TRBJ2-2; TRBD1 aligns across 8 bases. After removal of 5 bases from V and 5 bases from J, the junction contained 7 bases not matched to a gene. CDR3 size: 15 residues. The germline CDR1 and CDR2 sequences are LNHDA and SQIVND (reference sequence). CDR3 DNA sequence: TGTGCCAGTAGTGTCAACAGGGGGGAAACCGGGGAGCTGTTTTTT. Protein: CASSVNRGETGELFF.

This sequence joins TRBV15 and TRBJ1-3; D may be TRBD1 (6 bases). The ends were cut back, 5 bases at V and 2 bases at J, with 16 bases in the middle. This CDR3 has 16 residues. Germline V lookup: CDR1 LNHNV, CDR2 YYDKDF (reference sequence). CDR3 sequence reads: CATSETGTITGNTIYF. The CDR3 coding sequence is TGTGCCACCAGCGAAACAGGGACGATCACTGGAAACACCATATATTTT.

This clone has only a few counts. The J gene is TRBJ1-4, the V gene TRBV4-1, with 9 bases matching TRBD1. The V gene end was trimmed by 1 base and the J gene end by 8 bases; junction bases not matched to a gene: 5. In germline, CDR1 is MGHRA, CDR2 YSYEKL. This CDR3 has 15 amino acids. The CDR3 spells CASSQVGTGWEKLFF. The DNA for the CDR3 is TGCGCCAGCAGCCAAGTTGGGACAGGGTGGGAAAAACTGTTTTTT.

The V and J genes are TRBV28 and TRBJ2-2; 12 bases match TRBD2. Germline trimming cut 6 bases from V and 5 bases from J; bases unmatched to any gene: 7. Germline V CDR1 and CDR2: MDHEN, SYDVKM. The CDR3 spans 16 residues. CDR3 sequence: CASRETSGSRTGELFF. Written as DNA, the CDR3 is TGTGCCAGCAGGGAGACTAGCGGGAGTAGAACCGGGGAGCTGTTTTTT. Looking up the rest from reference TRBV28 and TRBJ2-2 gives the full variable domain: DVKVTQSSRYLVKRTGEKVFLECVQDMDHENMFWYRQDPGLGLRLIYFSYDVKMKEKGDIPEGYSVSREKKERFSLILESASTNQTSMYLCASRETSGSRTGELFFGEGSRLTVL.

The chain links TRBV6-5 to TRBJ2-1, with 8 bases lining up with TRBD2. The CDR3 spans 16 residues. CDR1 is MNHEY, CDR2 SVGAGI, per germline. After removal of 0 bases from V and 8 bases from J, the junction contained 9 bases not matched to a gene. The CDR3 sequence: CASSYSIQREYYEQFF. The CDR3 coding sequence is TGTGCCAGCAGTTACTCGATACAGCGGGAGTACTATGAGCAGTTCTTC.

This chain joins TRBV11-2 and TRBJ1-3, with D uncertain. Germline CDR1 SGHAT, CDR2 FQNNGV. V lost 1 base, J lost 1 base, and 11 bases lay in between. There are 16 residues in the CDR3. DNA of the CDR3: TGTGCCAGCAGCTTAGTGGTGGACCCATCTGGAAACACCATATATTTT. Translating it yields CASSLVVDPSGNTIYF. Filled out from reference TRBV11-2 and TRBJ1-3, the complete variable domain reads EAGVAQSPRYKIIEKRQSVAFWCNPISGHATLYWYQQILGQGPKLLIQFQNNGVVDDSQLPKDRFSAERLKGVDSTLKIQPAKLEDSAVYLCASSLVVDPSGNTIYFGEGSWLTVV.

V and J are TRBV11-1 and TRBJ2-1; D may match TRBD1 or TRBD2 (6 bases each). The V and J ends lost 3 bases and 0 bases respectively, with 15 bases between them. The CDR3 contains 17 residues. Germline CDR1 reads SGHAT; CDR2 reads FQDESV (reference sequence). The CDR3 DNA sequence: TGTGCCAGCAGCTTCGGGGGCCCGAGGAGCTCCTACAATGAGCAGTTCTTC. It codes for CASSFGGPRSSYNEQFF.

This clone was found once. The chain recombines TRBV9 with TRBJ2-7; maybe TRBD2 (6 bases). This CDR3 contains 13 residues. The ends were cut back, 2 bases at V and 4 bases at J, with 10 bases in the middle. Germline CDR1 reads SGDLS; CDR2 reads YYNGEE. CDR3 region: CASSVNGGYEQYF. DNA for the CDR3: TGTGCCAGCAGCGTTAATGGGGGGTACGAGCAGTACTTC.

DNA for the CDR3: TGTGCCAGCAGTGACGAGGGCGGGAGGCTCGACACCGGGGAGCTGTTTTTT. Translation: CASSDEGGRLDTGELFF. The chain uses TRBV25-1 and TRBJ2-2; TRBD2 matches 8 bases. The CDR3 contains 17 residues. The V and J ends lost 3 bases and 3 bases, in that order; junction bases with no gene match: 9. The V gene's germline CDR1 is MGHDK and CDR2 SYGVNS.

This chain uses TRBV18 with TRBJ2-1; 7 nucleotides agree with TRBD1. CDR3 length: 13 amino acids. The V gene end was trimmed by 3 bases and the J gene end by 5 bases; junction bases not matched to a gene: 1. Germline V gene sequence: CDR1 KGHSH, CDR2 LQKENI. The CDR3 sequence: CASSPGQDNEQFF. DNA of the CDR3: TGTGCCAGCTCACCCGGACAGGACAATGAGCAGTTCTTC. Drawing the rest from reference TRBV18 and TRBJ2-1, the complete variable domain is NAGVMQNPRHLVRRRGQEARLRCSPMKGHSHVYWYRQLPEEGLKFMVYLQKENIIDESGMPKERFSAEFPKEGPSILRIQQVVRGDSAAYFCASSPGQDNEQFFGPGTRLTVL.

V gene TRBV19 combines with J gene TRBJ1-4; maybe TRBD1 (6 bases). This CDR3 is 17 amino acids long. V lost 3 bases and J 0 bases, leaving 14 bases between the germline ends. CDR1 LNHDA and CDR2 SQIVND come from the germline V gene (reference sequence). The CDR3 nucleotides are TGTGCCAGTAGTATGGGGACAACATTTGCAACTAATGAAAAACTGTTTTTT. Encoded protein: CASSMGTTFATNEKLFF. Using reference TRBV19 and TRBJ1-4 for the parts outside the CDR3, the full variable domain is DGGITQSPKYLFRKEGQNVTLSCEQNLNHDAMYWYRQDPGQGLRLIYYSQIVNDFQKGDIAEGYSVSREKKESFPLTVTSAQKNPTAFYLCASSMGTTFATNEKLFFGSGTQLSVL.

The chain recombines TRBV28 with TRBJ2-1, with D possibly being TRBD1 or TRBD2 (5 bases each). The CDR3 sequence is 16 residues long. Germline CDR1 reads MDHEN; CDR2 reads SYDVKM. Trimming cost V 5 bases and J 3 bases, with 17 bases left between them. The CDR3 DNA sequence: TGTGCCAGCAGTCCAGCATCCAGCGGACACTACAATGAGCAGTTCTTC. Amino acid sequence: CASSPASSGHYNEQFF.